The next 20 T cell receptor beta chains were all read from a single sample in a study of T-cell reconstitution after alpha-beta-depleted transplantation in children. Unique molecular identifiers were incorporated during preparation of the TCRbeta library. From the PCR reads, TCRdb called clonotypes with MiXCR, one entry per CDR3 protein. The profile covers roughly 150,000 distinct CDR3 sequences, with roughly 11% appearing a single time and around 13% taken by the ten largest. Source: PBMCs, taken before TCRalphabeta/CD19-depleted stem cell transplant. The receptors were sampled from a boy younger than 10 with acute myeloid leukemia, due to receive a stem cell transplant.

This clonotype appeared many times. This chain links TRBV13 with TRBJ2-2; the D gene could be TRBD1 or TRBD2 (5 bases each). Germline assignment: CDR1 PRHDT and CDR2 FYEKMQ (reference sequence). V lost 3 bases, J lost 3 bases, and 11 bases lay in between. CDR3 length equals 15 residues. The CDR3 protein is CASSFTMGDTGELFF. The CDR3 DNA reads TGTGCCAGCAGCTTCACTATGGGGGACACCGGGGAGCTGTTTTTT.

The sample holds many counts of this clonotype. The chain has TRBV11-1 and TRBJ1-1, with D tentatively TRBD1 (6 bases). Trimming pared 0 bases from V and 5 bases from J, leaving 16 bases between. The CDR3 extends over 16 amino acids. Germline CDR1 SGHAT, CDR2 FQDESV (reference sequence). CDR3 sequence: CASSLAFNRERTEAFF. The CDR3 region has the DNA TGTGCCAGCAGCTTAGCTTTCAACAGGGAGAGAACTGAAGCTTTCTTT.

This clonotype was picked up many times. V usage is TRBV20-1 and J usage is TRBJ1-4; D not resolved. The CDR3 covers 13 residues. Germline V gene lookup returns CDR1 DFQATT and CDR2 SNEGSKA (reference sequence). The germline V and J ends were trimmed by 5 bases and 8 bases, with 15 bases remaining between them. The CDR3 DNA follows: TGCAGTGCTTACCGACCCGGGCGGGAAAAACTGTTTTTT. Translating gives CSAYRPGREKLFF.

Points on this clonotype: A read error may explain this, as a much larger clone is one base away. The chain joins TRBV10-3 to TRBJ1-4, with a weak D call TRBD1 (5 bases). Germline V gives CDR1 ENHRY, CDR2 SYGVKD. This CDR3 has 15 residues. This CDR3 is CATSAVAGVNEKLFF. DNA of the CDR3: TGTGCCACCAGTGCTGTAGCGGGGGTTAATGAAAAACTGTTTTTT.

This clonotype was picked up many times. The chain employs TRBV20-1 and TRBJ2-7; TRBD2 matches at 7 bases. The CDR3 has 12 residues. The V and J ends lost 4 bases and 5 bases, in that order; junction bases with no gene match: 5. Germline V gene data show CDR1 as DFQATT and CDR2 as SNEGSKA (reference sequence). The CDR3 is CSANVGGDEQYF. CDR3 sequence (DNA): TGCAGTGCTAACGTGGGGGGGGACGAGCAGTACTTC.

This clonotype was counted ten times or more. V gene TRBV5-1 combines with J gene TRBJ2-5; D is perhaps TRBD2 (6 bases). The CDR3 consists of 16 residues. Trimming stripped 0 bases from V and 2 bases from J, with 14 bases between. The germline V gene has CDR1 SGHRS and CDR2 YFSETQ. This CDR3 is CASSLGGNNNQETQYF. DNA for the CDR3: TGCGCCAGCAGCTTGGGCGGGAATAACAATCAAGAGACCCAGTACTTC.

This clonotype was seen many times. The chain couples TRBV7-8 to TRBJ2-1, with a weak D call TRBD2 (5 bases). V was clipped by 3 bases and J by 6 bases, with 12 bases between them. CDR1 and CDR2 from the germline V gene are SGHVS and FQNEAQ. This CDR3 is 14 amino acids long. CDR3 coding DNA: TGTGCCAGCAGCTTCCGGGAAGTGACCAATGAGCAGTTCTTC. The encoded protein is CASSFREVTNEQFF.

Concerning this clonotype itself: A read error may account for a junction end that differs from germline. The V call is TRBV5-1, the J call TRBJ1-2; D not resolved. The CDR3 length is 13 residues. CDR1 is SGHRS and CDR2 is YFSETQ in the germline V gene. CDR3 region: CASKTTNNYGNTF. CDR3 DNA: TGCGCCAGCAAGACCACGAATAACTATGGCAACACCTTC.

This clonotype was recorded once. A much more abundant neighbour one base away suggests this may be a read error. This chain joins TRBV27 and TRBJ1-5; 7 positions match TRBD1. Germline values: CDR1 MNHEY, CDR2 SMNVEV (reference sequence). The CDR3 contains 14 residues. V shed 8 bases, J shed 2 bases, and the junction held 6 bases outside the gene matches. The CDR3 coding sequence is TGTGCCAGCTGCTATACAGGGGGCAATCAGCCCCAGCATTTT. It yields the protein CASCYTGGNQPQHF.

The J gene is TRBJ1-5, the V gene TRBV20-1, with 10 bases aligning to TRBD1. The J segment lost 5 bases and the V segment lost 6 bases, leaving 7 bases of the junction unmatched. Germline CDR1 reads DFQATT; CDR2 reads SNEGSKA (reference sequence). The CDR3 extends over 14 amino acids. The CDR3 protein is CSASRDRGYQPQHF. The DNA of the CDR3 is TGCAGTGCCAGCCGGGACAGGGGCTATCAGCCCCAGCATTTT.

In this sample, this clonotype turned up a few times. A much larger clone is a single base away; this may be a read error. The chain has TRBV30 and TRBJ1-2, with D hard to call. Germline V lookup: CDR1 GTSNPN, CDR2 SVGIG (reference sequence). This CDR3 comprises 14 residues. The CDR3 protein is CAWSVYPEVNGYSF. The CDR3 nucleotides read TGTGCCTGGAGTGTATATCCAGAAGTCAATGGCTACTCCTTC.

This clonotype was observed many times. J is TRBJ2-2 and V is TRBV6-5; D call uncertain. CDR1 and CDR2 from the germline V gene are MNHEY and SVGAGI. Trimming took off 0 bases at V and 6 bases at J, with 8 bases between the two ends. This CDR3 has 14 residues. In DNA, the CDR3 is TGTGCCAGCAGTTACTCGATTTTCGCCGGGGAGCTGTTTTTT. Translation: CASSYSIFAGELFF.

A few counts support this clonotype. The genes are TRBV20-1 and TRBJ1-1; D unresolved. The CDR3 has 13 residues. Germline V CDR1 and CDR2: DFQATT, SNEGSKA (reference sequence). The CDR3 DNA follows: TGCGCCGGTTTTTGGGCGCGGAACACTGAAGCTTTCTTT. This gives the protein CAGFWARNTEAFF.

This clonotype was seen only a few times. V usage is TRBV19 and J usage is TRBJ2-1; weak D call: TRBD2 (5 bases). The CDR3 consists of 16 residues. V lost 2 bases and J lost 9, with 20 bases in between. CDR1 is LNHDA, CDR2 SQIVND, per germline (reference sequence). The CDR3 region has the DNA TGTGCCAGTAGTATAACCCCAGACATGGTTCGGGGTGAGCAGTTCTTC. The encoded protein is CASSITPDMVRGEQFF.

At least ten counts were recorded for this clonotype. The chain links TRBV20-1 to TRBJ1-3; TRBD1 matches at 9 bases. J lost 3 bases, V lost 3 bases, and 12 bases had no gene match. Germline-derived CDR1 and CDR2 are DFQATT and SNEGSKA (reference sequence). The CDR3 is made up of 17 amino acids. The CDR3 sequence: CSASQSLGTGFGNTIYF. The CDR3 nucleotides read TGCAGTGCTAGTCAGTCCCTCGGGACAGGGTTTGGAAACACCATATATTTT.

This clonotype was seen ten or more times. This chain connects TRBV20-1 to TRBJ1-4; D gene uncertain. Trimming took 5 bases from V and 7 from J, leaving 14 bases between them. The CDR3 covers 13 residues. Germline CDR1 and CDR2: DFQATT and SNEGSKA (reference sequence). The CDR3 is CSALAPGREKLFF. The CDR3 nucleotides read TGCAGTGCTCTGGCCCCTGGGCGTGAAAAACTGTTTTTT.

Concerning this clonotype itself: The junction departs from the called germline gene at one end, perhaps through a read error. The rearrangement uses TRBV10-1 and TRBJ1-5; D possibly corresponds to TRBD1 (5 bases). CDR3 length: 13 amino acids. Germline V gene data show CDR1 as WNHNN and CDR2 as SYGVQD (reference sequence). The CDR3 DNA reads TGCCCCAGCAGTGGGGGGGTAGGGCAGCCCCAGCATTTT. This gives the protein CPSSGGVGQPQHF.

This clonotype was recorded at least ten times. The chain has TRBV5-1 and TRBJ2-3, with a weak D call TRBD2 (6 bases). Germline lookup yields CDR1 SGHRS and CDR2 YFSETQ. CDR3 length equals 17 residues. V lost 3 bases and J lost 3, with 20 bases in between. Here the CDR3 DNA reads TGCGCCAGCAGCTACGCGAGTTCCGGCGGGAAGACAGATACGCAGTATTTT. Amino acid sequence: CASSYASSGGKTDTQYF.

This clonotype was recorded many times. The chain uses TRBV5-6 and TRBJ1-3; D not resolved. Germline V gene lookup returns CDR1 SGHDT and CDR2 YYEEEE. Trimming pared 1 base from V and 4 bases from J, leaving 6 bases between. This CDR3 is built from 13 residues. The CDR3: CASSLLGGNTIYF. Here the CDR3 DNA reads TGTGCCAGCAGCTTGTTGGGAGGAAACACCATATATTTT.

This clonotype was picked up many times. The genes are TRBV20-1 and TRBJ2-7, with 12 bases that match TRBD2. CDR3 length equals 14 residues. J lost 3 bases, V lost 6 bases, and 6 bases had no gene match. Germline V lookup: CDR1 DFQATT, CDR2 SNEGSKA (reference sequence). This CDR3 is CSALRTSGNYEQYF. The CDR3 nucleotides are TGCAGTGCCCTGAGGACTAGCGGGAACTACGAGCAGTACTTC.